The rows below give T cell receptor beta chains drawn from one sample of a study of vaccination and CD4 T cells after COVID-19. The antigens of these receptors remain unknown. TCRdb re-called the PCR reads with MiXCR, one entry per CDR3 protein. The data contain more than 12,000 distinct CDR3 sequences, just under 30% of them seen just once; the ten biggest clones take up around 20%. This material consisted of CD4+ T cells from blood, cultured in vitro, taken before SARS-CoV-2 vaccination. All receptors derive from a human donor who received a COVID-19 vaccine. CDR3s include the opening cysteine and the closing phenylalanine or tryptophan. The D gene is left open where the match is weak. The listing skips clone size in some rows; elsewhere it reads once, few, many or a size class.

D: .
J: TRBJ2-3
size: .
V: TRBV5-4
DNA: TGTGCCAGCAGCCCTACTAGTACAGATACGCAGTATTTT
CDR3: CASSPTSTDTQYF

D: .
J: TRBJ1-2
size: .
V: TRBV9
DNA: TGTGCCAGCAGCAGGCGACCCCGCTATGGCTACACCTTC
CDR3: CASSRRPRYGYTF

D: .
J: TRBJ2-3
size: few
V: TRBV7-9
DNA: TGTGCCAGCAGCTCCTTAGGAAGCACAGATACGCAGTATTTT
CDR3: CASSSLGSTDTQYF

D: .
J: TRBJ2-3
size: .
V: TRBV20-1
DNA: TGCAGTGCTAGAGATTCCTCGGGCGGGGCAGATACGCAGTATTTT
CDR3: CSARDSSGGADTQYF

D: TRBD1
J: TRBJ2-3
size: .
V: TRBV10-3
DNA: TGTGCCATTGCGACAGGGGGCGGGACAGATACGCAGTATTTT
CDR3: CAIATGGGTDTQYF

D: TRBD2
J: TRBJ2-3
size: .
V: TRBV2
DNA: TGTGCCAGCAGTGGGCGGCTAGCGGGGGGACGAGGGACGCAGTATTTT
CDR3: CASSGRLAGGRGTQYF

D: .
J: TRBJ2-3
size: few
V: TRBV24-1
DNA: TGTGCCACCAGTTCTAACAGAGCCACAGATACGCAGTATTTT
CDR3: CATSSNRATDTQYF

D: .
J: TRBJ1-2
size: .
V: TRBV30
DNA: TGTGCCTGGAATCTCGACGGGGGATTCTATGGCTACACCTTC
CDR3: CAWNLDGGFYGYTF

D: .
J: TRBJ1-1
size: .
V: TRBV12-3/TRBV12-4
DNA: TGTGCCAGCTACGCTGTGTCGTCCACTGAAGCTTTCTTT
CDR3: CASYAVSSTEAFF

D: TRBD1
J: TRBJ1-1
size: few
V: TRBV19
DNA: TGTGCCAGTAGTATAAAGGGGGCATGGACTGAAGCTTTCTTT
CDR3: CASSIKGAWTEAFF

D: TRBD1
J: TRBJ1-2
size: .
V: TRBV10-3
DNA: TGTGCCATCAGTGAGGGGGACAGCCCCAACTATGGCTACACCTTC
CDR3: CAISEGDSPNYGYTF

D: .
J: TRBJ2-7
size: few
V: TRBV2
DNA: TGTGCCAGCAGTGAAATCGGCTTAAGGAGTTCCTACGAGCAGTACTTC
CDR3: CASSEIGLRSSYEQYF

D: .
J: TRBJ1-1
size: few
V: TRBV12-5
DNA: TGTGCTAGTGGTTTGTCAGAGAACACTGAAGCTTTCTTT
CDR3: CASGLSENTEAFF

D: .
J: TRBJ2-7
size: .
V: TRBV5-1
DNA: TGCGCCAGCAGCTCCCAACTCTACGAGCAGTACTTC
CDR3: CASSSQLYEQYF

D: TRBD1
J: TRBJ2-1
size: .
V: TRBV24-1
DNA: TGTGCCACCAGTGATTTCAGGACAGGGACCTACAATGAGCAGTTCTTC
CDR3: CATSDFRTGTYNEQFF

D: .
J: TRBJ1-5
size: few
V: TRBV19
DNA: TGTGCCAGTACCGATAGGAGAAATCAGCCCCAGCATTTT
CDR3: CASTDRRNQPQHF

D: .
J: TRBJ2-2
size: .
V: TRBV6-4
DNA: TGTGCCAGCAGTGACTCATCCACCGGGGAGCTGTTTTTT
CDR3: CASSDSSTGELFF

D: .
J: TRBJ1-5
size: few
V: TRBV7-8
DNA: TGTGCCAGCAGCCCCGGGGGAGGCGACCTCCTTAGCAATCAGCCCCAGCATTTT
CDR3: CASSPGGGDLLSNQPQHF

D: .
J: TRBJ1-2
size: .
V: TRBV6-2/TRBV6-3
DNA: TGTGCCACCACCACACACTATGGCTACACCTTC
CDR3: CATTTHYGYTF

D: TRBD2
J: TRBJ2-5
size: .
V: TRBV18
DNA: TGTGCCAGCTCACCAGCGAGCGGGGGGGCTGGCGCAGAGACCCAGTACTTC
CDR3: CASSPASGGAGAETQYF

D: TRBD2
J: TRBJ2-1
size: .
V: TRBV6-4
DNA: TGTGCCAGCAGTGACGGGACTAGCTACAATGAGCAGTTCTTC
CDR3: CASSDGTSYNEQFF

D: .
J: TRBJ1-5
size: .
V: TRBV6-5
DNA: TGTGCCAGCAGTTTCGGACGGTTTAGCAATCAGCCCCAGCATTTT
CDR3: CASSFGRFSNQPQHF

D: .
J: TRBJ1-6
size: .
V: TRBV5-1
DNA: TGCGCCAGCAGCGTGGACAGTTTGGACTCACCCCTCCACTTT
CDR3: CASSVDSLDSPLHF

D: TRBD2
J: TRBJ2-1
size: .
V: TRBV5-1
DNA: TGCGCCAGCAGCTCAAGCGGGGGGGTCTACAATGAGCAGTTCTTC
CDR3: CASSSSGGVYNEQFF

D: .
J: TRBJ1-2
size: .
V: TRBV7-9
DNA: TGTGCCAGCAGCAAAGTAGAGGGTCCCTATGGCTACACCTTC
CDR3: CASSKVEGPYGYTF

D: TRBD2
J: TRBJ2-1
size: few
V: TRBV7-2
DNA: TGTGCCAGCAGCTTAGGCGGGGGGAGCTACAATGAGCAGTTCTTC
CDR3: CASSLGGGSYNEQFF

D: TRBD1
J: TRBJ2-5
size: few
V: TRBV20-1
DNA: TGCAGTGCACAGGACAGGGCTGGCCAAGTGGCCCAGTACTTC
CDR3: CSAQDRAGQVAQYF

D: .
J: TRBJ1-2
size: .
V: TRBV12-3/TRBV12-4
DNA: TGTGCCAGCAGTTCCTACAGTTCCTACTATGGCTACACCTTC
CDR3: CASSSYSSYYGYTF

D: .
J: TRBJ2-7
size: .
V: TRBV5-3
DNA: TGTGCCCCGCTGGGCGGGGCCTCCTACGAGCAGTACTTC
CDR3: CAPLGGASYEQYF

D: .
J: TRBJ2-1
size: .
V: TRBV11-3
DNA: TGTGCCAGCAGCTTGGGGGGCGAAATCGGTGAGCAGTTCTTC
CDR3: CASSLGGEIGEQFF

D: .
J: TRBJ1-2
size: .
V: TRBV12-3/TRBV12-4
DNA: TGTGCCAGCAGTGGACAGCCTAACTATGGCTACACCTTC
CDR3: CASSGQPNYGYTF

D: .
J: TRBJ2-1
size: .
V: TRBV11-2
DNA: TGTGCCAGCAGCCCAAACCGGGCGTACAATGAGCAGTTCTTC
CDR3: CASSPNRAYNEQFF

D: .
J: TRBJ2-5
size: .
V: TRBV6-1
DNA: TGTGCCAGCGGGCCCGATCAAGAGACCCAGTACTTC
CDR3: CASGPDQETQYF

D: TRBD1
J: TRBJ2-3
size: few
V: TRBV20-1
DNA: TGCAGTGCTAGGTCTGCACAGGGGGAACCACCCACAGATACGCAGTATTTT
CDR3: CSARSAQGEPPTDTQYF

D: TRBD1
J: TRBJ1-2
size: .
V: TRBV5-4
DNA: TGTGCCAGCAGCTTGATGGGCCCAACAGGGGGTGGCTACACCTTC
CDR3: CASSLMGPTGGGYTF

D: .
J: TRBJ2-3
size: few
V: TRBV7-9
DNA: TGTGCCAGCAGCTTAGCCCCAGGGCATAGCACAGATACGCAGTATTTT
CDR3: CASSLAPGHSTDTQYF

D: .
J: TRBJ2-4
size: few
V: TRBV2
DNA: TGTGCCAGCACCCCTGAGATAGCTCGAAACATTCAGTACTTC
CDR3: CASTPEIARNIQYF

D: .
J: TRBJ1-5
size: .
V: TRBV20-1
DNA: TGCAGTGCTAGTATGGGGGTTGGTAATCAGCCCCAGCATTTT
CDR3: CSASMGVGNQPQHF

D: .
J: TRBJ2-5
size: few
V: TRBV20-1
DNA: TGCAGTGCTAGAGAACCGGGGCAAGAGACCCAGTACTTC
CDR3: CSAREPGQETQYF

D: TRBD1
J: TRBJ2-1
size: .
V: TRBV19
DNA: TGTGCCAGTAGTACGACAGGGATCGGCTACAATGAGCAGTTCTTC
CDR3: CASSTTGIGYNEQFF

D: .
J: TRBJ2-7
size: .
V: TRBV7-9
DNA: TGTGCCAGCAGCTCCGACAGCCTCTACTACGAGCAGTACTTC
CDR3: CASSSDSLYYEQYF

D: .
J: TRBJ1-1
size: few
V: TRBV11-3
DNA: TGTGCCAGCAGCTTTGAGAGGAATACTGAAGCTTTCTTT
CDR3: CASSFERNTEAFF

D: .
J: TRBJ1-6
size: .
V: TRBV12-3/TRBV12-4
DNA: TGTGCCAGCAGTTTAGCTATAGGGGGAGGTAGCTCCTATAATTCACCCCTCCACTTT
CDR3: CASSLAIGGGSSYNSPLHF

D: .
J: TRBJ1-5
size: few
V: TRBV19
DNA: TGTGCCAGTAGTATAGGTCGATTGGGAAATCAGCCCCAGCATTTT
CDR3: CASSIGRLGNQPQHF

D: .
J: TRBJ2-1
size: .
V: TRBV11-1
DNA: TGTGCCAGCAGCTTGTCGGGGGGGACAGAAGACTACAATGAGCAGTTCTTC
CDR3: CASSLSGGTEDYNEQFF